This T cell receptor beta chain originates from a study of T-cell reconstitution after alpha-beta-depleted transplantation in children. Study observations and caveats: By one year post-transplant, T-cell counts and diversity largely arose from T cells that were newly produced. In patients about two months after transplant, alpha-beta T cells reportedly arose from several hundred expanded graft clones.

V lost 4 bases to trimming and J lost 1 base; unmatched junction nucleotides: 6. Germline V CDR1 and CDR2: KGHSH, LQKENI. The CDR3 covers 16 residues. This clonotype has more than one count but fewer than ten. Its antigen is still unknown. Molecular barcoding with unique molecular identifiers was used for the TCRbeta library. In TCRdb, the PCR reads were re-called with MiXCR into one record per CDR3 protein. Here the sample spans almost 250,000 distinct CDR3 sequences, over 20% being singletons. The clonotype was recovered from a girl aged 2 to 9 with Fanconi anemia, due to receive a stem cell transplant. The chain is built from TRBV18 and TRBJ2-2; 7 bases line up with TRBD1. Here the sequenced sample was PBMCs, taken before TCRalphabeta/CD19-depleted stem cell transplant. CDR3 loop: CASSQGQVKNTGELFF. The CDR3 DNA follows: TGTGCCAGCTCACAAGGACAGGTCAAGAACACCGGGGAGCTGTTTTTT.